This record looks at one TCR beta chain sequence and its context. Its antigen is still unknown. Base-call qualities are not available, and no considerably larger clone is one nucleotide away. The CDR3 sequence holds 16 residues, the cysteine and phenylalanine included. The DNA shown is the 48-base CDR3, in frame from base 1. CDR1 is given as SGHVS and CDR2 as FQNEAQ, both from the germline V gene. Germline trimming: 1 base from V, 2 bases from J; junction bases outside gene matches: 6. This specimen belongs to a study of shared clonotypes between healthy human individuals (dated by TCRdb to the early 2020s). Regarding the study in general: Three men and a couple of women, aged 18 to 49 years, made up the cohort. Different laboratories and diverse techniques were used to prepare libraries and sequence TCR repertoires, to increase sequencing depth and limit assay-specific biases. To estimate repertoire size and how much clonotype sharing occurs between individuals, the study deeply sequenced the blood TCR repertoires of roughly 5 healthy adults. Per donor, leukapheresis produced somewhere between about 0.94 and 9 billion PBMCs. Per donor, three plates each were used for CD4 naive and CD4 memory, two for CD8 naive, and one for CD8 memory.

CD8 naive samples consisted of CD45RO-negative cells that were positively selected for CCR7, yielding a CD45RA+CCR7+ population without TemRA cells. Donors were healthy HIV-negative adults with no recently reported acute infections or vaccinations. Only Caucasian adults living in Nashville, Tennessee, USA were represented among the donors. Blood was collected by leukapheresis, and PBMCs were isolated by Ficoll-Histopaque density gradient centrifugation and then cryopreserved in liquid nitrogen vapor phase. Analytical flow cytometry was used to check the purity and quantity of every magnetically sorted T cell population. Genomic DNA was isolated from every sorted fraction and measured by UV absorbance on a Nanodrop 2000c. Overall study results and their limits: Naive subsets generally had larger estimated clonotype richness than memory subsets. Only blood was sampled, and tissue TCR repertoires likely differ from those in blood. Sharing across a few donors was observed for 4.5% to 6.5% of naive CD4, 3% to 3.5% of naive CD8, 2.3% of memory CD4, and 0.4% of memory CD8 clonotypes. Compared with non-shared clonotypes, the clonotypes found in all four sorted-subset donors had higher generation probabilities. Pairwise subsampling indicated that sequencing depth was expected to affect the degree of clonotype sharing among donors. Because the study included a small number of donors, the genetic and exposure-history diversity represented was limited. Incomplete sequencing was indicated by rarefaction of sorted-subset datasets, despite the large sequencing depth.

Using the deep immunoSEQ assay, multiplex PCR amplified TCR CDR3 regions from genomic DNA. Extracted genomic DNA from each cell subset was spread evenly across all wells of several immunoSEQ 96-well plates, with each plate serving as a replicate. For sorted subsets, around 0.2 ug genomic DNA, equal to approximately 30,000 T cell genomes, was loaded into each replicate PCR. The purified libraries were quantified using a Qubit 3.0 fluorometer, sized with a Bioanalyzer 2100, and then quantified again using the KAPA Library Quantification kit. A separate single-read 150-cycle Illumina NextSeq 550 flow cell was used to sequence each immunoSEQ 96-well plate. Regarding the original processing steps: Because the immunoSEQ output held only junctional sequences and lacked quality scores, the filtering could not match the filtering applied to full-length reads. To assign V/J genes and CDR3, sequences were annotated against IMGT germline references using PyIR, a Python wrapper for IgBLAST v1.9. Any read was removed if the V/J assignment was weak (E-value above 1e-6), the CDR3 was missing, or the read contained stop codons, out-of-frame junctions, or ambiguous translated residues. A V3J clonotype was defined by an identical inferred V gene, J gene, and CDR3 amino acid sequence. To compute the percentage overlap between repertoires, the number of shared unique clonotypes was divided by the size of the smaller repertoire. Repertoire richness was assessed with RTK rarefaction, the Chao1 estimator, and Recon v2.1 estimates of unobserved clonotypes. OLGA was used to compute generation probabilities for all TCRbeta clonotypes that the gDNA method yielded from a handful of donors. In its TCRdb copy, this immuneACCESS table keeps in-frame sequences only and misses some clones. Where compared with another copy, unresolved V genes explain less than half of these, and the others have no known cause. V and J calls and clone size come straight from that table; D and trimming were deduced from the DNA. This sample holds around 560,000 clones; approximately 96% were observed only once. The ten top clones hold approximately 0.11% of the sample.

The origin of this receptor is a woman aged 25-40 years in good health. Recombination joined TRBV7-8 with TRBJ2-5, and TRBD1 matches 8 of the central bases. Sequencing used naive CD8+ T cells sorted from blood. Explained via the paper, the cell subset or site label denotes: CD45RA+CCR7+. CDR3 loop: CASSLGTGKGQETQYF. The DNA is as follows: TGTGCCAGCAGCTTAGGGACAGGGAAAGGACAAGAGACCCAGTACTTC.